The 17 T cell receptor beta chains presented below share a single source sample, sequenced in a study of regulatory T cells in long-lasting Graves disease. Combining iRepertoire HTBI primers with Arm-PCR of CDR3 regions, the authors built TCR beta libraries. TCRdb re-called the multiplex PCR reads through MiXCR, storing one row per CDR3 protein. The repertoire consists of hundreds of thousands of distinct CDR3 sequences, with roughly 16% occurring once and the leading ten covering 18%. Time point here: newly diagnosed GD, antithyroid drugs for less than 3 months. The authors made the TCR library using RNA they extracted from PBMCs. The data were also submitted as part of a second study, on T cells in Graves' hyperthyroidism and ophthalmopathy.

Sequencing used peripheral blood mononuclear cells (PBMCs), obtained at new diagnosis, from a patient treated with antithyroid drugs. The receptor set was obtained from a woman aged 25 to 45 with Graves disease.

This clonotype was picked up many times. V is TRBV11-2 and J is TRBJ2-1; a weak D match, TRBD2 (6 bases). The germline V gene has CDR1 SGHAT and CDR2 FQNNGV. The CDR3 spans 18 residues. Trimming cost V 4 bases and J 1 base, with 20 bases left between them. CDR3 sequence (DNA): TGTGCCAGCAGCTCGGGGGTCGGGAGTATCGGTTCCTACAATGAGCAGTTCTTC. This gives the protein CASSSGVGSIGSYNEQFF.

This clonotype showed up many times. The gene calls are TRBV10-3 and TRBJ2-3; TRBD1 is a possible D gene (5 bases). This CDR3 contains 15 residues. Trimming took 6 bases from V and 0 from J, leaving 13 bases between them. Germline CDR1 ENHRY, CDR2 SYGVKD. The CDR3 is CAIRPAGISTDTQYF. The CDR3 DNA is TGTGCCATCAGACCGGCAGGGATTAGCACAGATACGCAGTATTTT.

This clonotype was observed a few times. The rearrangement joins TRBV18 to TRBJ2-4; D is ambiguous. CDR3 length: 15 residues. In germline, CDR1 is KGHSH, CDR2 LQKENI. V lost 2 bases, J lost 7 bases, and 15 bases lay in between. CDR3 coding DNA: TGTGCCAGCTCACCATTCCAACCTCCCGGGAACATTCAGTACTTC. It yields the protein CASSPFQPPGNIQYF.

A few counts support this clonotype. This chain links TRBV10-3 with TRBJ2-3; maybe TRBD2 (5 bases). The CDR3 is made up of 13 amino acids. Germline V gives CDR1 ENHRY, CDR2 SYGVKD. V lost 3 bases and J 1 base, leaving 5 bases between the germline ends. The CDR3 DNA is TGTGCCATCAGTGACGGGGGCACAGATACGCAGTATTTT. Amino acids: CAISDGGTDTQYF.

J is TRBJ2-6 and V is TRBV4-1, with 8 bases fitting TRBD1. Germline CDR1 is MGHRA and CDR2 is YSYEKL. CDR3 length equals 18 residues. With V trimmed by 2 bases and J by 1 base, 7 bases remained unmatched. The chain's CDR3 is CASSQTGTGGSGANVLTF. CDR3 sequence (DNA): TGCGCCAGCAGCCAAACCGGGACAGGAGGGTCTGGGGCCAACGTCCTGACTTTC.

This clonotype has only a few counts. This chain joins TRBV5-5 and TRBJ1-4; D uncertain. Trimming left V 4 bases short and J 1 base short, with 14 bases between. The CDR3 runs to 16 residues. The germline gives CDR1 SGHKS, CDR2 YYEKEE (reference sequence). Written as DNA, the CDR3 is TGTGCCAGCAGCCGGATTGAGGGCGGAACTAATGAAAAACTGTTTTTT. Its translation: CASSRIEGGTNEKLFF.

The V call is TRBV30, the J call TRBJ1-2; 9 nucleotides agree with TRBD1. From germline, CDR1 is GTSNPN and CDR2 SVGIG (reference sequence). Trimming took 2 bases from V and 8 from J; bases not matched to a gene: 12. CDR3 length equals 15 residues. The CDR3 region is CAWSPGQGSAKGYTF. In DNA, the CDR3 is TGTGCCTGGAGTCCGGGACAGGGATCCGCGAAAGGCTACACCTTC.

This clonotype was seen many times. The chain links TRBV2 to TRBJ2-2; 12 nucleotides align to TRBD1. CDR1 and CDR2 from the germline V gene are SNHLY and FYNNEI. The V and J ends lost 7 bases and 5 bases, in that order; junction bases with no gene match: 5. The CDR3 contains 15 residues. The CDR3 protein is CASTKGQGATGELFF. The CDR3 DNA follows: TGTGCCAGCACTAAGGGACAGGGGGCGACCGGGGAGCTGTTTTTT.

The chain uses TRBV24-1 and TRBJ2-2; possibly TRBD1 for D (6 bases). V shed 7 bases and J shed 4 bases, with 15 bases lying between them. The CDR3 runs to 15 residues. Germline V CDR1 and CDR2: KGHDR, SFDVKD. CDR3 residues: CATRGQGLSTGELFF. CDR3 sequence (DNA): TGTGCCACCAGGGGCCAGGGGTTGAGCACCGGGGAGCTGTTTTTT.

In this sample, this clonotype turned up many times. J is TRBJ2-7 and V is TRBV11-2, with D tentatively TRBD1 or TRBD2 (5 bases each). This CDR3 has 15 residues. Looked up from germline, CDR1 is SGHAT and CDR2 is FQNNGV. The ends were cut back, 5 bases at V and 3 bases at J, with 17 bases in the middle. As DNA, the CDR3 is TGTGCCAGCAGCCTCCTGGGACGGGAACTCTACGAGCAGTACTTC. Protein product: CASSLLGRELYEQYF. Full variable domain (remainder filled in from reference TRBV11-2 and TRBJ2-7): EAGVAQSPRYKIIEKRQSVAFWCNPISGHATLYWYQQILGQGPKLLIQFQNNGVVDDSQLPKDRFSAERLKGVDSTLKIQPAKLEDSAVYLCASSLLGRELYEQYFGPGTRLTVT.

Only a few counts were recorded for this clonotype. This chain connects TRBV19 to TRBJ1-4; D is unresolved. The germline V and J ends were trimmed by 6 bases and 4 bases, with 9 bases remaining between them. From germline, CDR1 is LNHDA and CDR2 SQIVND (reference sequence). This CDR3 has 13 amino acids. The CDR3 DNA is TGTGCCAGTAGCCTGGAGCATAATGAAAAACTGTTTTTT. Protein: CASSLEHNEKLFF.

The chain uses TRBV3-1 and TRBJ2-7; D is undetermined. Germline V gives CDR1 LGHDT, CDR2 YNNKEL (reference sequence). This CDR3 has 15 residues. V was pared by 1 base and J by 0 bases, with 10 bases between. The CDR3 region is CASSQAPRSSYEQYF. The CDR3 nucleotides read TGTGCCAGCAGCCAAGCTCCCCGTAGCTCCTACGAGCAGTACTTC.

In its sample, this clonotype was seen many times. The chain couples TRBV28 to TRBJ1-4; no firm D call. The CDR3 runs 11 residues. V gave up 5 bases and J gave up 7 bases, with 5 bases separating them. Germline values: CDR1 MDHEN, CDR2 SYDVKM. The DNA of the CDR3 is TGTGCCAGCAGTATCCTTGAAAAACTGTTTTTT. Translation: CASSILEKLFF.

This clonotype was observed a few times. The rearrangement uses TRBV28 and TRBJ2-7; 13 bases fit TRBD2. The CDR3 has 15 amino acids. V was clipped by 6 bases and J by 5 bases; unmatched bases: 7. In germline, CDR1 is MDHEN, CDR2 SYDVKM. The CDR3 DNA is TGTGCCAGCAGGGCCCGACTAGCGGGAGGTGACGAGCAGTACTTC. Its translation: CASRARLAGGDEQYF.

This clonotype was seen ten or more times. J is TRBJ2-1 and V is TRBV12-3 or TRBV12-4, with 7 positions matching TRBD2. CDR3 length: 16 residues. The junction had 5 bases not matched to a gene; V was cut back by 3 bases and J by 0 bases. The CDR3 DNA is TGTGCCAGCAGTTTGGCTAGCGGAAGCTCCTACAATGAGCAGTTCTTC. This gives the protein CASSLASGSSYNEQFF.

The CDR3 spells CASRMRQGGNTEAFF. CDR3 DNA sequence: TGTGCCAGCAGGATGCGACAGGGAGGGAACACTGAAGCTTTCTTT. This chain uses TRBV28 with TRBJ1-1; 7 bases agree with TRBD1. CDR1 and CDR2 from the germline V gene are MDHEN and SYDVKM. V gave up 6 bases and J gave up 1 base; unmatched junction bases: 8. This CDR3 region has 15 residues. Full variable domain (rest looked up from reference TRBV28 and TRBJ1-1): DVKVTQSSRYLVKRTGEKVFLECVQDMDHENMFWYRQDPGLGLRLIYFSYDVKMKEKGDIPEGYSVSREKKERFSLILESASTNQTSMYLCASRMRQGGNTEAFFGQGTRLTVV.

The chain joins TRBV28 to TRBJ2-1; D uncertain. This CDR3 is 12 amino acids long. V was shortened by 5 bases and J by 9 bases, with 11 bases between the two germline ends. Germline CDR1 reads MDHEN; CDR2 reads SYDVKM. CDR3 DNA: TGTGCCAGCAGTGGTACCGTGGGTGAGCAGTTCTTC. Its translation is CASSGTVGEQFF.